The T cell receptor beta chain described here comes from a study of blood T cell repertoires in COVID-19. Background on the study: Collection of acute and convalescent COVID-19 samples took place in the United States, Italy and Spain.

Germline loops: CDR1 SGHDT, CDR2 YYEEEE. V was shortened by 3 bases and J by 10 bases, with 17 bases between the two germline ends. CDR3 length: 15 amino acids. Sequencing used immunoSEQ multiplex PCR; TCRdb keeps in-frame clones, though not all of them. The sample yields 230,000 or so clones, about nine tenths seen once. The study recruited people aged roughly 18 to 100 years across approximately 24 US areas. Cohort allocation depended upon clinical history that participants reported. The origin of this receptor is a woman aged 40 to 50 with acute COVID-19. The chain links TRBV5-6 to TRBJ1-6; possible D gene TRBD1, 5 bases. Sequencing was performed on PBMCs or T cells enriched from blood (not recorded which). The CDR3 DNA sequence: TGTGCCAGCAGCTCTCGGTTCAGGGTTGGCTCACCCCTCCACTTT. Residues: CASSSRFRVGSPLHF.